The 20 T cell receptor beta chains in this list originate from one sample, sequenced in a study of T cells in Graves' hyperthyroidism and ophthalmopathy (dated by TCRdb to the late 2010s). Libraries were built with multiplex PCR. The data were produced on an Illumina HiSeq 2000. TCR beta CDR3 regions were amplified from RNA transcripts. The first round of RT-PCR for the TCR CDR3 was performed with the HTBI primer set and the Qiagen OneStep RT-PCR kit. TCRdb reprocessing: public reads trimmed at Q25 with fastp, clones called with MiXCR, in-frame beta chains kept. A single entry per CDR3 protein holds the most common genes and DNA from its merged rows. This sample comprises around 600,000 distinct CDR3 sequences, about 14% of them detected only once. Around 13% of the sample lies in the top ten. The sequencing input was blood. Source of these receptors: a woman in her forties or fifties with Graves' ophthalmopathy.

This clonotype has a count of ten or more. The chain recombines TRBV30 with TRBJ2-7; perhaps TRBD2 as D (6 bases). V lost 2 bases to trimming and J lost 1 base, with 9 bases between them. Per the germline V gene, CDR1 is GTSNPN and CDR2 is SVGIG (reference sequence). This CDR3 region has 13 residues. This CDR3 is CAWSWGTSYEQYF. For the CDR3, the DNA is TGTGCCTGGAGTTGGGGGACTTCCTACGAGCAGTACTTC.

The chain is built from TRBV10-3 and TRBJ2-3, with 8 bases lining up with TRBD2. In germline, CDR1 is ENHRY, CDR2 SYGVKD. J gave up 2 bases and V 6 bases, and 10 bases lay outside the gene matches. This CDR3 has 16 amino acids. CDR3 coding DNA: TGTGCCATCAGGGGGAAAGGACTAGCCGACACAGATACGCAGTATTTT. Residues: CAIRGKGLADTDTQYF.

At least ten counts were recorded for this clonotype. The chain has TRBV12-3 or TRBV12-4 and TRBJ1-1; no clear D gene. Trimming took off 7 bases at V and 1 base at J, with 22 bases between the two ends. This CDR3 spans 17 amino acids. The CDR3 DNA reads as TGTGCCAGCACCCCTTTCCCACGAGGGAGAGGGAACACTGAAGCTTTCTTT. It codes for CASTPFPRGRGNTEAFF.

This rearrangement joins TRBV7-3 to TRBJ2-1, with D perhaps TRBD1 (5 bases). The germline V gene has CDR1 SGHTA and CDR2 FQGTGA. Trimming took 5 bases from V and 3 from J, leaving 14 bases between them. The CDR3 extends over 15 amino acids. CDR3: CASSPGQANYNEQFF. The CDR3 DNA sequence: TGTGCCAGCAGCCCCGGACAAGCGAACTACAATGAGCAGTTCTTC.

This clonotype showed up many times. This chain connects TRBV28 to TRBJ2-7; 12 nucleotides agree with TRBD2. Germline-derived CDR1 and CDR2 are MDHEN and SYDVKM. J lost 6 bases, V lost 6 bases, and 9 bases had no gene match. The CDR3 extends over 15 amino acids. The CDR3 region has the DNA TGTGCCAGCAGCCCCCGGACTAGCGGGATCCCCGAGCAGTACTTC. Amino acids: CASSPRTSGIPEQYF.

The chain couples TRBV24-1 to TRBJ1-2; 10 nucleotides align to TRBD1. V lost 9 bases to trimming and J lost 7 bases; unmatched junction nucleotides: 4. The CDR3 is 12 amino acids. Germline CDR1 and CDR2: KGHDR and SFDVKD. The chain's CDR3 is CATSRTGGGYTF. CDR3 sequence (DNA): TGTGCCACCTCAAGGACAGGGGGTGGCTACACCTTC.

A word on this clonotype: Since a much larger clone is just one base distant, this may be a read error. This rearrangement joins TRBV20-1 to TRBJ2-1; no reliable D call. There are 15 residues in the CDR3. Germline CDR1 and CDR2: DFQATT and SNEGSKA (reference sequence). V dropped 7 bases and J dropped 0 bases, with 16 bases sitting between them. The CDR3 nucleotides are TGCAGTGTAACTCTAGTGAGCAACTCCTACAATGAGCAGTTCTTC. It is translated as CSVTLVSNSYNEQFF.

The V call is TRBV18, the J call TRBJ1-2, with D maybe TRBD1 (6 bases). This CDR3 region has 17 residues. Germline CDR1 and CDR2: KGHSH and LQKENI. V lost 0 bases, J lost 7 bases, and 21 bases lay in between. CDR3 in amino acids: CASSPPGGFHRDRGYTF. Written as DNA, the CDR3 is TGTGCCAGCTCACCACCTGGCGGGTTTCACAGGGATCGTGGCTACACCTTC. Combining the CDR3 with reference TRBV18 and TRBJ1-2 gives the whole variable domain NAGVMQNPRHLVRRRGQEARLRCSPMKGHSHVYWYRQLPEEGLKFMVYLQKENIIDESGMPKERFSAEFPKEGPSILRIQQVVRGDSAAYFCASSPPGGFHRDRGYTFGSGTRLTVV.

This clonotype was recorded at least ten times. This chain joins TRBV3-1 and TRBJ2-7; TRBD1 might be the D (5 bases). The CDR3 totals 14 residues. V dropped 3 bases and J dropped 2 bases, with 11 bases sitting between them. From germline, CDR1 is LGHDT and CDR2 YNNKEL (reference sequence). The CDR3 DNA sequence: TGTGCCAGCAGCCATTTGACAGAAGCCTACGAGCAGTACTTC. This encodes CASSHLTEAYEQYF.

This clonotype has ten or more counts. V and J are TRBV14 and TRBJ2-2, with a possible D match to TRBD2 (5 bases). V was shortened by 6 bases and J by 1 base, with 9 bases between the two germline ends. Germline V gives CDR1 SGHDN, CDR2 FVKESK. The CDR3 is 14 residues long. The CDR3 protein is CASSEAENTGELFF. The CDR3 nucleotides read TGTGCCAGCAGTGAAGCGGAGAACACCGGGGAGCTGTTTTTT.

This clonotype was seen at least ten times. The rearrangement links TRBV20-1 to TRBJ2-7; 16 nucleotides align to TRBD2. Germline trimming cut 0 bases from V and 0 bases from J; bases unmatched to any gene: 8. Germline loops: CDR1 DFQATT, CDR2 SNEGSKA (reference sequence). This CDR3 spans 19 amino acids. For the CDR3, the DNA is TGCAGTGCTAGAGATCCCTTCGGGACTAGCGGGAGGGCCTCCTACGAGCAGTACTTC. Translation: CSARDPFGTSGRASYEQYF.

This clonotype was recorded at least ten times. DNA for the CDR3: TGTGCCAGCAGCGTAGTGGGCAACGGGTTAGCGGGAGTATCAGATACGCAGTATTTT. It yields the protein CASSVVGNGLAGVSDTQYF. The V and J genes are TRBV9 and TRBJ2-3, with 9 bases that match TRBD2. This CDR3 spans 19 amino acids. CDR1 is SGDLS and CDR2 is YYNGEE in the germline V gene. Trimming removed 0 bases from V and 4 bases from J; junction bases left unmatched: 15.

This clonotype was counted ten times or more. The chain carries TRBV20-1 and TRBJ2-3, with D tentatively TRBD1 or TRBD2 (5 bases each). The germline CDR1 and CDR2 sequences are DFQATT and SNEGSKA (reference sequence). The CDR3 totals 16 residues. Trimming removed 1 base from V and 3 bases from J, with 17 bases in between. This CDR3 is CSARAGASVSTDTQYF. CDR3 DNA sequence: TGCAGTGCTAGAGCCGGGGCTAGTGTATCTACAGATACGCAGTATTTT.

The chain uses TRBV6-1 and TRBJ2-3; the D gene is possibly TRBD1 (6 bases). V shed 7 bases and J shed 0 bases, with 17 bases lying between them. This CDR3 spans 16 amino acids. Per the germline V gene, CDR1 is MNHNS and CDR2 is SASEGT. Written as DNA, the CDR3 is TGTGCCAGCATTATAATCGGGACACCTAGCACAGATACGCAGTATTTT. This codes for CASIIIGTPSTDTQYF.

At least ten counts were recorded for this clonotype. Written as DNA, the CDR3 is TGCAGTGCTAGCCGGTGGACAGGGGGCCAAGAGACCCAGTACTTC. It encodes CSASRWTGGQETQYF. The rearrangement links TRBV20-1 to TRBJ2-5; 10 bases fit TRBD1. The CDR3 covers 15 residues. Looked up from germline, CDR1 is DFQATT and CDR2 is SNEGSKA (reference sequence). The V gene end was trimmed by 3 bases and the J gene end by 1 base; junction bases not matched to a gene: 5.

This clonotype was recorded at least ten times. The gene calls are TRBV5-1 and TRBJ1-1; the D gene is possibly TRBD1 (5 bases). Germline V lookup: CDR1 SGHRS, CDR2 YFSETQ. There are 15 residues in the CDR3. With 4 bases removed from V and 0 bases from J, the gap between germline ends came to 13 bases. The CDR3 sequence: CASSRGGGMNTEAFF. The DNA of the CDR3 is TGCGCCAGCAGCCGGGGGGGGGGAATGAACACTGAAGCTTTCTTT.

This rearrangement joins TRBV24-1 to TRBJ2-3; D is unclear. The V and J ends lost 3 bases and 3 bases respectively, with 9 bases between them. In germline, CDR1 is KGHDR, CDR2 SFDVKD. CDR3 length: 14 residues. The CDR3 here is CATSDQPSTDTQYF. CDR3 nucleotides: TGTGCCACCAGTGATCAGCCATCAACAGATACGCAGTATTTT.

This clonotype appeared many times. The chain couples TRBV30 to TRBJ2-1; D uncertain. CDR3 length: 17 residues. Per the germline V gene, CDR1 is GTSNPN and CDR2 is SVGIG (reference sequence). The V gene lost 2 bases and the J gene lost 7 bases, with 24 bases spanning the gap. The CDR3: CAWSRENLRAPRNEQFF. The CDR3 nucleotides are TGTGCCTGGAGTAGAGAGAATTTGAGAGCCCCGAGGAATGAGCAGTTCTTC.

This clonotype was recorded many times. The chain joins TRBV7-9 to TRBJ2-1; D is tentatively TRBD1 or TRBD2 (5 bases each). V lost 4 bases and J 7 bases, leaving 20 bases between the germline ends. This CDR3 is 16 amino acids long. Germline CDR1 SEHNR, CDR2 FQNEAQ (reference sequence). The CDR3 loop is CASSSGHLGAKNEQFF. The CDR3 DNA follows: TGTGCCAGCAGCTCAGGGCACCTCGGGGCTAAGAATGAGCAGTTCTTC.

This clonotype was observed a few times. The chain carries TRBV20-1 and TRBJ1-5; 7 bases agree with TRBD1. The germline V gene has CDR1 DFQATT and CDR2 SNEGSKA (reference sequence). V shed 5 bases, J shed 5 bases, and the junction held 12 bases outside the gene matches. This CDR3 region has 15 residues. CDR3 sequence (DNA): TGCAGTGCTGTAATTACGACAGGGAGTCATCAGCCCCAGCATTTT. Translating gives CSAVITTGSHQPQHF.